These 3 T cell receptor beta chains share one sample of origin, sequenced in a study of identical twins. TCRdb reprocessed the 5' RACE reads via MiXCR and lists one record per CDR3 protein. Seen here are more than 1.5 million distinct CDR3 sequences, more than 30% observed once, and the top ten hold 0.25% to 0.3%. Sequenced material: cord blood. All receptors derive from a newborn girl in good health.

This clonotype was recorded at least ten times. V is TRBV20-1 and J is TRBJ2-5; 7 bases align to TRBD1. Germline loops: CDR1 DFQATT, CDR2 SNEGSKA (reference sequence). CDR3 size: 13 residues. V dropped 0 bases and J dropped 2; count of bases not matched to a gene: 0. The chain's CDR3 is CSARDRGQETQYF. CDR3 nucleotides: TGCAGTGCTAGAGACAGGGGGCAAGAGACCCAGTACTTC.

To note about this clonotype: It may be a read error: a sequence one base away is much more abundant. The chain recombines TRBV7-6 with TRBJ2-7; the D is unclear. CDR1 and CDR2 (germline): SGHVS, FNYEAQ. This CDR3 has 13 amino acids. Trimming pared 1 base from V and 7 bases from J, leaving 11 bases between. The CDR3 region has the DNA TGTGCCAGCAGCTTAGAGGTCCGTAATGAGCAGTACTTC. This translates into CASSLEVRNEQYF.

This chain links TRBV5-1 with TRBJ1-1, with TRBD1 as a possible D gene (6 bases). V was shortened by 5 bases and J by 1 base, with 15 bases between the two germline ends. In germline, CDR1 is SGHRS, CDR2 YFSETQ. CDR3 size: 15 residues. The CDR3 DNA reads as TGCGCCAGCAGGGTCCGTACAGGGCCGAACACTGAAGCTTTCTTT. It is translated as CASRVRTGPNTEAFF.